The 2 T cell receptor beta chains below were found in one sample sequenced in a study of blood T cell repertoires in COVID-19. Repertoires were generated with immunoSEQ multiplex PCR, while TCRdb's copy carries only in-frame clones and drops some. Here the sample spans 95,000 to 100,000 clones, roughly 86% being singletons. What was sequenced was peripheral blood. These receptors came from a woman between 25 and 40 years old with acute or convalescent COVID-19.

The chain carries TRBV27 and TRBJ2-1; D might be TRBD2 (6 bases). CDR1 is MNHEY, CDR2 SMNVEV, per germline (reference sequence). V lost 1 base to trimming and J lost 9 bases, with 13 bases between them. The CDR3 extends over 14 amino acids. This CDR3 reads CASSLFASVSEQFF. CDR3 bases: TGTGCCAGCAGTTTATTCGCTAGCGTCAGTGAGCAGTTCTTC.

The V call is TRBV27, the J call TRBJ1-2, with 8 nucleotides matching TRBD1. Trimming removed 2 bases from V and 3 bases from J; junction bases left unmatched: 5. CDR1 is MNHEY, CDR2 SMNVEV, per germline (reference sequence). The CDR3 length is 15 residues. CDR3 loop: CASSLRAGGDYGYTF. DNA of the CDR3: TGTGCCAGCAGTTTAAGAGCAGGGGGCGACTATGGCTACACCTTC.